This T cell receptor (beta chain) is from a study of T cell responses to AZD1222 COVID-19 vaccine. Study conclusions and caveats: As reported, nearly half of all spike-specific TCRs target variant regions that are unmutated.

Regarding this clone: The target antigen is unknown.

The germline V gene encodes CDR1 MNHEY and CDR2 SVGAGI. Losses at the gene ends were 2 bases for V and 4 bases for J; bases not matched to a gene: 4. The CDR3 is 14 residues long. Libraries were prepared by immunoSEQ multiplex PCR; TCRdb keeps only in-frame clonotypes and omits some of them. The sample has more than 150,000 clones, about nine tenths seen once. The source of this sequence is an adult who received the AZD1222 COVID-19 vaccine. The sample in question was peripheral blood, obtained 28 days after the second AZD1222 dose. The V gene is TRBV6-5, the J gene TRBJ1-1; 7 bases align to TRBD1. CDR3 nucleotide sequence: TGTGCCAGCAGTTACCTCCAGGGGGGCACTGAAGCTTTCTTT. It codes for CASSYLQGGTEAFF.